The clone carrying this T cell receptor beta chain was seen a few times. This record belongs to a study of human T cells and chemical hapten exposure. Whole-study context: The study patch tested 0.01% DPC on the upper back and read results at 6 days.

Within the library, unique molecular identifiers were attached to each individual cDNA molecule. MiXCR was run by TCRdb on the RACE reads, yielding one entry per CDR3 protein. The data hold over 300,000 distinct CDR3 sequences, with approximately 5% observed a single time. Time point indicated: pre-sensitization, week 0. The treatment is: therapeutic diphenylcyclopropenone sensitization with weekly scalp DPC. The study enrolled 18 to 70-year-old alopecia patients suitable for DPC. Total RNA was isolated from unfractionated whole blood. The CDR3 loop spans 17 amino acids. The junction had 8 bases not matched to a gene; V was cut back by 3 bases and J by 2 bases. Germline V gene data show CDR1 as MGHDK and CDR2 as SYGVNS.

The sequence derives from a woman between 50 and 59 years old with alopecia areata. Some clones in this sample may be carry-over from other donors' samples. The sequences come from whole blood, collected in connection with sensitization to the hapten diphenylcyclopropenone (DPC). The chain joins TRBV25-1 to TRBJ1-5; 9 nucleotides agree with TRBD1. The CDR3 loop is CASSEDRGGVGNQPQHF. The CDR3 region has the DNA TGTGCCAGCAGTGAGGACAGGGGAGGGGTGGGCAATCAGCCCCAGCATTTT.